This entry lists 30 T cell receptor beta chains sequenced from one sample in a study of T cell responses to AZD1222 COVID-19 vaccine. Here immunoSEQ multiplex PCR was the method, and the copy in TCRdb shows in-frame clones only, minus some. This table has about 180,000 clones, roughly 94% appearing once. The specimen comprised peripheral blood, sampled 28 days after the second AZD1222 dose. The receptor source for this set is an adult who received the AZD1222 COVID-19 vaccine.

The rearrangement joins TRBV6-1 to TRBJ2-7, with 7 bases matching TRBD2. The CDR3 covers 14 residues. Germline values: CDR1 MNHNS, CDR2 SASEGT. V dropped 1 base and J dropped 3; count of bases not matched to a gene: 3. This CDR3 is CASSEGSGNYEQYF. The DNA for the CDR3 is TGTGCCAGCAGTGAAGGCAGCGGGAACTACGAGCAGTACTTC.

This rearrangement joins TRBV10-2 to TRBJ1-2, with a weak D call TRBD1 (5 bases). V lost 7 bases to trimming and J lost 4 bases, with 13 bases between them. Germline V gives CDR1 WSHSY, CDR2 SAAADI. The CDR3 totals 13 residues. The CDR3 bases are TGCGCCAGCATGGGCTCAGGGTTCTATGGCTACACCTTC. This gives the protein CASMGSGFYGYTF.

V usage is TRBV6-6 and J usage is TRBJ1-5; tentatively, D is TRBD1 (5 bases). The CDR3 is 16 amino acids. Germline V CDR1 and CDR2: MNHNY, SVGAGI (reference sequence). V was shortened by 2 bases and J by 0 bases, with 11 bases between the two germline ends. The CDR3 region has the DNA TGTGCCAGCAGTTACCCGACAGAGTATAGCAATCAGCCCCAGCATTTT. Protein product: CASSYPTEYSNQPQHF.

The CDR3 spells CASRILHGSSNYGYTF. CDR3 sequence (DNA): TGTGCCAGTAGGATCCTTCACGGTTCATCTAACTATGGCTACACCTTC. The V and J genes are TRBV19 and TRBJ1-2; D remains ambiguous. Trimming left V 6 bases short and J 0 bases short, with 17 bases between. There are 16 residues in the CDR3. In germline, CDR1 is LNHDA, CDR2 SQIVND (reference sequence).

The V call is TRBV5-4, the J call TRBJ1-1; D perhaps matches TRBD1 (6 bases). This CDR3 comprises 14 residues. The germline V and J ends were trimmed by 6 bases and 10 bases, with 22 bases remaining between them. Germline V CDR1 and CDR2: SGHNT, YYREEE (reference sequence). CDR3 sequence: CASTTDSFPVAAFF. In DNA form, the CDR3 reads TGTGCCAGCACCACGGACAGTTTCCCCGTCGCAGCTTTCTTT.

The genes are TRBV15 and TRBJ2-1; perhaps TRBD1 as D (5 bases). Germline V gene data show CDR1 as LNHNV and CDR2 as YYDKDF (reference sequence). V was shortened by 4 bases and J by 6 bases, with 13 bases between the two germline ends. The CDR3 length is 14 residues. CDR3 sequence reads: CATSNKFRGNEQFF. The CDR3 DNA reads TGTGCCACCAGCAATAAATTTAGGGGCAATGAGCAGTTCTTC.

This sequence joins TRBV27 and TRBJ2-1; TRBD1 might be the D (5 bases). The CDR3 loop spans 15 amino acids. The germline CDR1 and CDR2 sequences are MNHEY and SMNVEV (reference sequence). With 5 bases removed from V and 7 bases from J, the gap between germline ends came to 18 bases. For the CDR3, the DNA is TGTGCCAGCAGTCTGTGGTCAGGGAAACCTAATGAGCAGTTCTTC. Its translation is CASSLWSGKPNEQFF.

CDR3 DNA sequence: TGTGCCAGTAGTTTATTCAATCAGCCCCAGCATTTT. It translates to CASSLFNQPQHF. The rearrangement links TRBV19 to TRBJ1-5, with unresolved D. This CDR3 contains 12 residues. Germline V gives CDR1 LNHDA, CDR2 SQIVND (reference sequence). Trimming took 5 bases from V and 3 from J, leaving 5 bases between them.

This sequence joins TRBV6-5 and TRBJ1-5; 8 bases line up with TRBD1. Trimming at V came to 5 bases and at J to 3 bases, leaving 6 bases not matched to a gene. The CDR3 extends over 15 amino acids. Germline CDR1 MNHEY, CDR2 SVGAGI. The CDR3 is CASSPKTGDNQPQHF. The CDR3 DNA is TGTGCCAGCAGTCCAAAGACAGGGGACAATCAGCCCCAGCATTTT.

This clone has only one observation. The gene calls are TRBV6-1 and TRBJ2-5, with 10 positions matching TRBD1. This CDR3 spans 15 amino acids. V lost 3 bases to trimming and J lost 5 bases; unmatched junction nucleotides: 6. Germline CDR1 reads MNHNS; CDR2 reads SASEGT. The CDR3 region is CASSETGGFLETQYF. In DNA, the CDR3 is TGTGCCAGCAGTGAGACAGGGGGCTTTTTGGAGACCCAGTACTTC.

This CDR3 reads CASRKPESSGSPLHF. In DNA, the CDR3 is TGTGCCAGCAGGAAACCAGAAAGTTCAGGTTCACCCCTCCACTTT. The chain recombines TRBV19 with TRBJ1-6; D is undetermined. Germline V gene data show CDR1 as LNHDA and CDR2 as SQIVND (reference sequence). V was cut by 9 bases and J by 9 bases, with 21 bases left in between. The CDR3 runs to 15 residues. Supplemented by reference TRBV19 and TRBJ1-6, the full variable domain reads DGGITQSPKYLFRKEGQNVTLSCEQNLNHDAMYWYRQDPGQGLRLIYYSQIVNDFQKGDIAEGYSVSREKKESFPLTVTSAQKNPTAFYLCASRKPESSGSPLHFGNGTRLTVT.

The chain couples TRBV14 to TRBJ2-3; D gene unclear. This CDR3 spans 15 amino acids. Trimming pared 4 bases from V and 0 bases from J, leaving 11 bases between. The germline gives CDR1 SGHDN, CDR2 FVKESK. CDR3 amino acids: CASSLSKISTDTQYF. CDR3 coding DNA: TGTGCCAGCAGCCTGAGCAAAATAAGCACAGATACGCAGTATTTT.

This rearrangement joins TRBV11-2 to TRBJ1-1; D not certain. CDR1 and CDR2 from the germline V gene are SGHAT and FQNNGV. The V end was cut by 2 bases, the J end by 1 base, with 2 bases between. The CDR3 extends over 12 amino acids. CDR3 residues: CASSLPNTEAFF. CDR3 nucleotides: TGTGCCAGCAGCTTACCGAACACTGAAGCTTTCTTT.

V usage is TRBV5-6 and J usage is TRBJ1-1, with TRBD1 matching 10 bases. The CDR3 consists of 14 residues. Trimming at V came to 2 bases and at J to 4 bases, leaving 2 bases not matched to a gene. Germline V gives CDR1 SGHDT, CDR2 YYEEEE. In nucleotides, the CDR3 is TGTGCCAGCAGCTTTGGACAGGGGGGCACTGAAGCTTTCTTT. This sequence encodes CASSFGQGGTEAFF.

The chain's CDR3 is CASSLLGRGDGSNEQFF. CDR3 nucleotide sequence: TGTGCCAGCAGCTTATTGGGGAGGGGGGACGGTTCGAATGAGCAGTTCTTC. The rearrangement uses TRBV7-9 and TRBJ2-1; D might be TRBD2 (7 bases). V shed 2 bases and J shed 7 bases, with 21 bases lying between them. This CDR3 spans 17 amino acids. Germline CDR1 and CDR2: SEHNR and FQNEAQ (reference sequence).

This clone occurred a few times. V usage is TRBV7-6 and J usage is TRBJ1-6, with D uncertain. From germline, CDR1 is SGHVS and CDR2 FNYEAQ. This CDR3 comprises 15 residues. Trimming took off 5 bases at V and 4 bases at J, with 12 bases between the two ends. The CDR3 nucleotides read TGTGCCAGCAGCCCTCGGACGGATTATAATTCACCCCTCCACTTT. Translated: CASSPRTDYNSPLHF. The complete variable domain, with remaining parts taken from reference TRBV7-6 and TRBJ1-6, reads GAGVSQSPRYKVTKRGQDVALRCDPISGHVSLYWYRQALGQGPEFLTYFNYEAQQDKSGLPNDRFSAERPEGSISTLTIQRTEQRDSAMYRCASSPRTDYNSPLHFGNGTRLTVT.

The chain links TRBV27 to TRBJ2-7; 7 nucleotides align to TRBD1. This CDR3 has 13 amino acids. V lost 3 bases to trimming and J lost 5 bases; unmatched junction nucleotides: 4. Germline V lookup: CDR1 MNHEY, CDR2 SMNVEV (reference sequence). The CDR3: CASSFTGVDEQYF. The CDR3 DNA reads TGTGCCAGCAGTTTTACAGGGGTAGACGAGCAGTACTTC.

This clone was counted a single time. V is TRBV6-6 and J is TRBJ2-3, with TRBD1 matching 10 bases. Unmatched junction bases numbered 4, after V lost 7 bases and J lost 0 bases. This CDR3 has 15 amino acids. The V gene's germline CDR1 is MNHNY and CDR2 SVGAGI (reference sequence). The DNA for the CDR3 is TGTGCCAGCATCTGGGGACAGGGGAGCACAGATACGCAGTATTTT. The encoded protein is CASIWGQGSTDTQYF.

The gene calls are TRBV7-9 and TRBJ2-3; D unclear. This CDR3 contains 17 residues. Germline V gene sequence: CDR1 SEHNR, CDR2 FQNEAQ (reference sequence). The V and J ends lost 6 bases and 0 bases respectively, with 19 bases between them. Written as DNA, the CDR3 is TGTGCCAGCAGACCCAGGTTGCCGGAACCTAGCACAGATACGCAGTATTTT. It translates to CASRPRLPEPSTDTQYF.

The chain is built from TRBV20-1 and TRBJ2-5; TRBD2 aligns across 8 bases. The V gene end was trimmed by 7 bases and the J gene end by 4 bases; junction bases not matched to a gene: 2. Looked up from germline, CDR1 is DFQATT and CDR2 is SNEGSKA (reference sequence). The CDR3 consists of 11 residues. The CDR3 is CSGLARETQYF. The CDR3, as DNA: TGCAGTGGACTAGCGAGAGAGACCCAGTACTTC.

This chain uses TRBV28 with TRBJ1-1, with unresolved D. Per the germline V gene, CDR1 is MDHEN and CDR2 is SYDVKM. This CDR3 is built from 13 residues. The ends were cut back, 1 base at V and 1 base at J, with 4 bases in the middle. CDR3 protein: CASSLLGNTEAFF. CDR3 bases: TGTGCCAGCAGTTTATTGGGGAACACTGAAGCTTTCTTT.

The chain recombines TRBV28 with TRBJ1-2; D uncertain. V lost 6 bases, J lost 7 bases, and 12 bases lay in between. Germline values: CDR1 MDHEN, CDR2 SYDVKM. The CDR3 sequence is 12 residues long. Here the CDR3 reads CASSISPFGYTF. The CDR3, as DNA: TGTGCCAGCAGCATTAGCCCTTTTGGCTACACCTTC.

The chain joins TRBV18 to TRBJ1-1, with D possibly TRBD1 on 5 matching bases. The CDR3 contains 13 residues. V lost 3 bases and J lost 4, with 9 bases in between. Per the germline V gene, CDR1 is KGHSH and CDR2 is LQKENI. This CDR3 is CASSPLRGTEAFF. In DNA form, the CDR3 reads TGTGCCAGCTCACCTTTGAGGGGCACTGAAGCTTTCTTT.

V gene TRBV18 combines with J gene TRBJ2-3; a possible D gene is TRBD2 (6 bases). V was trimmed by 0 bases and J by 8 bases, leaving 18 bases between them. Germline CDR1 reads KGHSH; CDR2 reads LQKENI. CDR3 length: 16 amino acids. The CDR3 DNA is TGTGCCAGCTCACCACCGGGAGGAGATCGGAAGGGTACGCAGTATTTT. As protein: CASSPPGGDRKGTQYF.

V usage is TRBV6-5 and J usage is TRBJ1-5, with 8 bases matching TRBD1. Germline lookup yields CDR1 MNHEY and CDR2 SVGAGI. V lost 5 bases, J lost 6 bases, and 6 bases stayed unmatched. The CDR3 is 14 amino acids. The CDR3 here is CASSTSGGRQPQHF. The DNA for the CDR3 is TGTGCCAGCAGTACTTCAGGGGGCCGTCAGCCCCAGCATTTT.

The chain couples TRBV6-1 to TRBJ2-5; no reliable D call. The CDR3 runs to 13 residues. V was trimmed by 0 bases and J by 7 bases, leaving 9 bases between them. Germline V gene sequence: CDR1 MNHNS, CDR2 SASEGT. The CDR3 DNA follows: TGTGCCAGCAGTGAAGCGCTGCGGCCGACCCAGTACTTC. It is translated as CASSEALRPTQYF.

This clone was observed a single time. J is TRBJ1-1 and V is TRBV2, with TRBD1 as a possible D gene (6 bases). CDR1 is SNHLY, CDR2 FYNNEI, per germline. This CDR3 has 16 residues. Trimming took off 5 bases at V and 2 bases at J, with 18 bases between the two ends. The CDR3 nucleotides are TGTGCCAGCAGTAATCCGGTTGGGACACCAAACACTGAAGCTTTCTTT. It encodes CASSNPVGTPNTEAFF.

The chain couples TRBV7-3 to TRBJ2-2; 9 bases agree with TRBD1. Germline V CDR1 and CDR2: SGHTA, FQGTGA. The CDR3 covers 17 residues. V lost 1 base and J lost 4; bases outside the gene matches: 7. The DNA of the CDR3 is TGTGCCAGCAGCTTAAGGCCGGGACAGGGCATCACCGGGGAGCTGTTTTTT. It translates to CASSLRPGQGITGELFF.

The J gene is TRBJ2-3, the V gene TRBV7-2, with 7 bases fitting TRBD2. With 1 base clipped from V and 5 bases from J, the junction kept 3 bases outside the gene matches. This CDR3 is built from 14 residues. Per the germline V gene, CDR1 is SGHTA and CDR2 is FQGNSA. CDR3 loop: CASSLVAGGDTQYF. The CDR3 nucleotides are TGTGCCAGCAGCTTAGTAGCGGGTGGAGATACGCAGTATTTT.

The chain uses TRBV2 and TRBJ1-4, with TRBD1 identical over 10 bases. The CDR3 sequence is 16 residues long. The germline CDR1 and CDR2 sequences are SNHLY and FYNNEI. J gave up 11 bases and V 3 bases, and 12 bases lay outside the gene matches. The CDR3 bases are TGTGCCAGCAGTGATATGTCGGGACAGGGGAGGGAGAAACTGTTTTTT. Its translation: CASSDMSGQGREKLFF.